A selection of T cell receptor beta chains follows, all from one sample in a study of blood T cell repertoires in COVID-19. Some clones are missing from TCRdb's copy, which holds only in-frame ones; the method was immunoSEQ multiplex PCR. The table shows over 350,000 clones, with 88% occurring only once. Input material: PBMCs or T cells enriched from blood (not recorded which). The receptors were gathered from a woman between 18 and 30 years old who had recovered from COVID-19. Each CDR3 is given with its conserved first and last residue. Each record gives: J gene, D gene, V gene, clone size, CDR3 DNA, CDR3 protein. A D gene is named only where the DNA matches it firmly. Clone size is given for some rows only: seen once, a few or many times, or a class if the clone is expanded.

TRBJ2-5 | TRBD1 | TRBV2 | once | TGTGCCAGCAGCGTAGGACAGGGCGGGGAGACCCAGTACTTC | CASSVGQGGETQYF
TRBJ1-1 | TRBD1 | TRBV25-1 | - | TGTGCCAGCAGTCTAACGGACAGGGATGACACTGAAGCTTTCTTT | CASSLTDRDDTEAFF
TRBJ1-2 | TRBD1 | TRBV10-3 | - | TGTGCCATCAGTGAGTCTGGACAGGGGAATGGCTACACCTTC | CAISESGQGNGYTF
TRBJ2-7 | - | TRBV11-3 | - | TGTGCCAGCAGCTTTGGTTGGGGGGGCCATTCCGAGCAGTACTTC | CASSFGWGGHSEQYF
TRBJ1-5 | - | TRBV20-1 | - | TGCAGTGCTCGTGGACAAGAACGATATAGCAATCAGCCCCAGCATTTT | CSARGQERYSNQPQHF
TRBJ1-2 | - | TRBV4-2 | - | TGTGCCAGCAGCCCCGGGGACTTCTATGGCTACACCTTC | CASSPGDFYGYTF
TRBJ1-6 | - | TRBV5-4 | - | TGTGCCAGCAGCCTACCTTCCGGGAGCCATTCACCCCTCCACTTT | CASSLPSGSHSPLHF
TRBJ1-5 | - | TRBV4-1 | once | TGCGCCAGCAGCCAAGACCCAGGGGTAGACAATCAGCCCCAGCATTTT | CASSQDPGVDNQPQHF
TRBJ1-3 | - | TRBV4-2 | - | TGTGCCAGCAGCCAAGATCGAGAACTATTCACTGGAAACACCATATATTTT | CASSQDRELFTGNTIYF
TRBJ1-2 | - | TRBV5-1 | - | TGCGCCAGCAGCGGGAGTTCAGGGGCAGATGGCTACACCTTC | CASSGSSGADGYTF
TRBJ2-7 | TRBD2 | TRBV10-3 | once | TGTGCCATCGGACCGGGACTAGCGGGGTCAAAACACTCCTACGAGCAGTACTTC | CAIGPGLAGSKHSYEQYF
TRBJ1-4 | - | TRBV7-2 | - | TGTGCCAGCAGCCAGGACAGCTCCTCTGAAAAACTGTTTTTT | CASSQDSSSEKLFF
TRBJ2-7 | TRBD1 | TRBV5-6 | - | TGTGCCAGCAGCCAGCAACCGACAGGGGGCCACGAGCAGTACTTC | CASSQQPTGGHEQYF
TRBJ2-3 | TRBD2 | TRBV29-1 | - | TGCAGCGTTAAAAACCGACTAGCGGTGAGCACAGATACGCAGTATTTT | CSVKNRLAVSTDTQYF